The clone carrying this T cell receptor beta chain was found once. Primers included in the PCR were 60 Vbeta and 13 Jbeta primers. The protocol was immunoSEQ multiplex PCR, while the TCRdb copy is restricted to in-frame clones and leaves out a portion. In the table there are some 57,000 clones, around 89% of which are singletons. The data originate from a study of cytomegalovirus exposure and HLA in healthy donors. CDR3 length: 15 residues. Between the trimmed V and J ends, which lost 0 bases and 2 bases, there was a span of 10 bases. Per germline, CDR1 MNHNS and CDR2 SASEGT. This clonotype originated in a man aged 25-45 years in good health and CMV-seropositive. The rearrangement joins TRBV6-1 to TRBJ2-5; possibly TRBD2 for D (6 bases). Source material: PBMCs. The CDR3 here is CASSEARDFQETQYF. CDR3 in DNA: TGTGCCAGCAGTGAAGCACGGGACTTTCAAGAGACCCAGTACTTC.